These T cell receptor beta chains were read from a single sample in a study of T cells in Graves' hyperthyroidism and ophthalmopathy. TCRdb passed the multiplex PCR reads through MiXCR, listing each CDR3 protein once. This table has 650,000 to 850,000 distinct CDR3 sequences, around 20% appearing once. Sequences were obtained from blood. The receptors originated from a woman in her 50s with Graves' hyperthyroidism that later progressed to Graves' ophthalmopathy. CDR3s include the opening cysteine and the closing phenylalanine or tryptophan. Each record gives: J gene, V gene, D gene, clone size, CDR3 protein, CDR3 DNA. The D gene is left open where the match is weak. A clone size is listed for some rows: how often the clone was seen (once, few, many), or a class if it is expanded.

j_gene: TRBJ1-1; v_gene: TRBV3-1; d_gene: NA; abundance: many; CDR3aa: CASSQDSGAWNTEAFF; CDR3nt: TGTGCCAGCAGCCAAGATTCGGGGGCCTGGAACACTGAAGCTTTCTTT
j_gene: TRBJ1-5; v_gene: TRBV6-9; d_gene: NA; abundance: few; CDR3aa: CASSSEPGGYSNQPQHF; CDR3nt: TGTGCCAGCAGTTCCGAACCAGGAGGTTATAGCAATCAGCCCCAGCATTTT
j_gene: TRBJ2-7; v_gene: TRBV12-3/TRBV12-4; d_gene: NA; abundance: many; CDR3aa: CASSGYEQYF; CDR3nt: TGTGCCAGCAGTGGATACGAGCAGTACTTC
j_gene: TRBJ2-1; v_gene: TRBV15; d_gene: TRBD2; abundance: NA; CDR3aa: CATSRDPPAGGWNNEQFF; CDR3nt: TGTGCCACCAGCAGAGATCCCCCAGCGGGGGGCTGGAACAATGAGCAGTTCTTC
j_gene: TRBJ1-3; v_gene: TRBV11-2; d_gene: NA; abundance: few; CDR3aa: CASSLGLDRTNTIYF; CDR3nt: TGTGCCAGCAGCTTAGGTCTGGACAGAACAAACACCATATATTTT
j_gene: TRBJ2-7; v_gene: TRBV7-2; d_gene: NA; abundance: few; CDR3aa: CASSLGMPSYEQYF; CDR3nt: TGTGCCAGCAGCTTAGGGATGCCTTCCTACGAGCAGTACTTC
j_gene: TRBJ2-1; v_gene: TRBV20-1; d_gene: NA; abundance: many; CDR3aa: CSASPGTLYNEQFF; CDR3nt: TGCAGTGCTAGCCCCGGGACCCTCTACAATGAGCAGTTCTTC
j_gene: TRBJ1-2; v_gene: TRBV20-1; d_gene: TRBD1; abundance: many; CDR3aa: CSAPGTGGSYGYTF; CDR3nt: TGCAGTGCTCCCGGGACAGGGGGATCCTATGGCTACACCTTC
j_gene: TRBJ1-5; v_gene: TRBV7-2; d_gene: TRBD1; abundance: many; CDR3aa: CASSLAGGQGQPQHF; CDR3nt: TGTGCCAGCAGCTTAGCAGGGGGCCAGGGTCAGCCCCAGCATTTT
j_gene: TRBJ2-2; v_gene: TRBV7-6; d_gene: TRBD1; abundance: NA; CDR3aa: CASSWTGFGGELFF; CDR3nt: TGTGCCAGCAGCTGGACAGGGTTCGGCGGGGAGCTGTTTTTT
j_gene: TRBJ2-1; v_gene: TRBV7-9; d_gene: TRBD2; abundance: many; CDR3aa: CASIPPSTAGGAGEQFF; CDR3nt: TGTGCCAGCATACCTCCATCAACAGCGGGGGGCGCGGGGGAGCAGTTCTTC
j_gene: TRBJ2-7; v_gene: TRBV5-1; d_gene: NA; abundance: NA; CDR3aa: CASRGPGETYEQYF; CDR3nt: TGCGCCAGCAGGGGGCCCGGGGAAACCTACGAGCAGTACTTC
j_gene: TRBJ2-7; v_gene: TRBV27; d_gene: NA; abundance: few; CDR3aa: CASNHFGDEQYF; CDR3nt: TGTGCCAGCAATCATTTCGGGGACGAGCAGTACTTC
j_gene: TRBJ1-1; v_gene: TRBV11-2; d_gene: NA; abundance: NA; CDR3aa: CASSLDRVGGTEAFF; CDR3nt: TGTGCCAGCAGCTTAGATCGGGTGGGTGGGACTGAAGCTTTCTTT
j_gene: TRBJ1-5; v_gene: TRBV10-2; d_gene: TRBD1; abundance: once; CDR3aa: CASRPADRASNRPQHF; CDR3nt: TGCGCCAGCAGACCAGCGGACAGGGCGAGCAATCGGCCCCAGCATTTT
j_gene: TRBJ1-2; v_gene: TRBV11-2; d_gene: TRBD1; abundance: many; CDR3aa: CASSFGQGGYTF; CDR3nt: TGTGCCAGCAGCTTCGGACAGGGTGGCTACACCTTC
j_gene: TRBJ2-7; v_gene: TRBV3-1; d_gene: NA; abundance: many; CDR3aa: CASSQDGYEQYF; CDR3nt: TGTGCCAGCAGCCAAGACGGCTACGAGCAGTACTTC
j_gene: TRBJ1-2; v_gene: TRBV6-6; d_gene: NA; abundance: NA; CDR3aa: CASSYSSRGGGYIF; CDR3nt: TGTGCCAGCAGTTACTCGTCCAGGGGTGGTGGCTACATCTTC
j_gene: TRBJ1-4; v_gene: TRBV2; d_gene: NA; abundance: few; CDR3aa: CAMQDWSATNEKLFF; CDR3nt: TGTGCCATGCAGGATTGGTCGGCAACTAATGAAAAACTGTTTTTT
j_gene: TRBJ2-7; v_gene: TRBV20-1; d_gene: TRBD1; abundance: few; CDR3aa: CSARDGTAYEQYF; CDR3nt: TGCAGTGCTAGGGACGGGACAGCTTACGAGCAGTACTTC
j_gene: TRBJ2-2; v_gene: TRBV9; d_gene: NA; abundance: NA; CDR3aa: CASSVVPGELFF; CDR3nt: TGTGCCAGCAGCGTAGTTCCCGGGGAGCTGTTTTTT
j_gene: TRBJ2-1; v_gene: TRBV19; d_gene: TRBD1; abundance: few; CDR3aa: CASSMFRGGSSTNEQFF; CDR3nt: TGTGCCAGTAGTATGTTCAGAGGGGGCTCGAGTACCAATGAGCAGTTCTTC
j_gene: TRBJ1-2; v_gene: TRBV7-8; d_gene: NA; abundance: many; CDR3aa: CASSTVSGGYTF; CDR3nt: TGTGCCAGCAGCACCGTTTCGGGTGGCTACACCTTC
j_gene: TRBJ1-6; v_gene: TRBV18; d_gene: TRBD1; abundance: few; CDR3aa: CASSPSRTGGNSPLHF; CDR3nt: TGTGCCAGCTCGCCTAGCCGGACAGGAGGAAATTCACCCCTCCACTTT
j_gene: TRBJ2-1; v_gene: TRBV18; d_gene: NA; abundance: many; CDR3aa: CASSPVGNEQFF; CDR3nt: TGTGCCAGCTCACCGGTCGGCAATGAGCAGTTCTTC
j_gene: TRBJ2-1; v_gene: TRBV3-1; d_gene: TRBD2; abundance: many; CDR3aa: CASSQDRSGGGRQFF; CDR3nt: TGTGCCAGCAGCCAAGATCGTAGCGGGGGAGGTCGGCAGTTCTTC
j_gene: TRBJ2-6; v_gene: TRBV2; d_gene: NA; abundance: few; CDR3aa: CASSDFSPGANVLTF; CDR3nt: TGTGCCAGCAGTGATTTCTCCCCTGGGGCCAACGTCCTGACTTTC
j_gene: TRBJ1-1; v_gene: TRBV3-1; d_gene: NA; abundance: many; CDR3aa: CASSQIRDTEAFF; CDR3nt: TGTGCCAGCAGCCAAATCAGAGACACTGAAGCTTTCTTT